This TCR beta chain was sequenced in a study of molecular identifiers for immune sequencing clone quantification. General study findings and limits: A single cell's spiked Jurkat TCR RNA was reportedly detectable among one million naive cells.

This clonotype has more than one count but fewer than ten. Antigen specificity is unknown. TCRdb used MiXCR to reprocess the PCR reads, holding one entry per CDR3 protein. The profile shows approximately 93,000 distinct CDR3 sequences, approximately 23% of them singletons. Germline V gene sequence: CDR1 SGHRS, CDR2 YFSETQ. The CDR3 totals 15 residues. Trimming cost V 7 bases and J 0 bases, with 11 bases left between them. The sequenced sample consisted of naive CD8+ T cells from blood, with Jurkat cell RNA spiked in. Subset indicated: FACS-sorted CD8+CD4-CCR7+CD45RA+ naive T cells. This receptor was identified in a human donor in good health. Some libraries in this study had Jurkat cell RNA spiked in. V gene TRBV5-1 combines with J gene TRBJ2-6; D is possibly TRBD1 or TRBD2 (5 bases each). CDR3 sequence reads: CASWWGFSGANVLTF. The CDR3 DNA reads TGCGCCAGCTGGTGGGGGTTCTCTGGGGCCAACGTCCTGACTTTC.